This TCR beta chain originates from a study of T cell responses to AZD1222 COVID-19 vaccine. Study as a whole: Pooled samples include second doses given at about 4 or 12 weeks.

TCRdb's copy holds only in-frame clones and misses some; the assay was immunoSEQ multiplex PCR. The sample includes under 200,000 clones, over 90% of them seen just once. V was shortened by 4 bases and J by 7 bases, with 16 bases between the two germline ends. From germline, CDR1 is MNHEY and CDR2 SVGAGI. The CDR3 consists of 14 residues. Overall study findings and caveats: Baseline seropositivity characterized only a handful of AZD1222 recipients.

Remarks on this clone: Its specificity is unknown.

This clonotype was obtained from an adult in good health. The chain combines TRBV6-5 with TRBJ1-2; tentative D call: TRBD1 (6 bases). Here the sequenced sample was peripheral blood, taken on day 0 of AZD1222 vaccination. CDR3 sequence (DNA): TGTGCCAGCAGTTCAGGGCAGGGGTCTGGTGGCTACACCTTC. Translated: CASSSGQGSGGYTF.